This section outlines one T cell receptor (beta chain) sequence together with its context. Its target is unknown. These data originate in a study of T-cell memory formation after mild COVID-19. A single record per CDR3 protein comes from TCRdb applying MiXCR to the 5' RACE reads. Of a few hundred thousand distinct CDR3 sequences listed, about 20% are singletons. Points from the study as a whole: Shrinking CD4+ clones resided mostly in CM and EM, and CD8+ ones in EMRA.

The clonotype was recovered from an adult woman who had mild COVID-19 (a few samples of this study predate the infection). Cell type and time point are not known. Specimen: PBMCs or a T cell subset sorted from them (not recorded which).

The DNA of the CDR3 is TGTGCCAGCAGCTCGGACACAGGGGACTCCCCCTACGAGCAGTACTTC. It yields the protein CASSSDTGDSPYEQYF. V and J are TRBV7-9 and TRBJ2-7; maybe TRBD1 (7 bases). Trimming removed 4 bases from V and 2 bases from J, with 18 bases in between. The CDR3 totals 16 residues. Germline V CDR1 and CDR2: SEHNR, FQNEAQ (reference sequence).